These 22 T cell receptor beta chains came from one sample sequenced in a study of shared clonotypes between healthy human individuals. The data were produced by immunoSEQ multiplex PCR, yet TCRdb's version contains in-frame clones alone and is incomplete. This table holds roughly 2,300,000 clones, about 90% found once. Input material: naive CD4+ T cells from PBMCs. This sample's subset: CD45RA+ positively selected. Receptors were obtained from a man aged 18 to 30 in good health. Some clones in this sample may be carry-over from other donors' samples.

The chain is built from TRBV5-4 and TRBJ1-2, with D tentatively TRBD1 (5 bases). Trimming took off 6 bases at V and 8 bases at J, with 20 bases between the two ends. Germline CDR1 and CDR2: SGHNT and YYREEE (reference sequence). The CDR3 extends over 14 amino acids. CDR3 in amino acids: CASNNGGGKRGYTF. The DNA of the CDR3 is TGTGCCAGCAATAATGGTGGGGGAAAGAGGGGCTACACCTTC.

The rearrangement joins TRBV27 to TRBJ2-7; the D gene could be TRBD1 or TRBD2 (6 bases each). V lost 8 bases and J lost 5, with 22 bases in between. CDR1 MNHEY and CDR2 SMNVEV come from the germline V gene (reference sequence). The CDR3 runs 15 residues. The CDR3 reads CASFPLRGAGNEQYF. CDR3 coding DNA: TGTGCCAGCTTCCCACTGAGGGGGGCGGGGAACGAGCAGTACTTC.

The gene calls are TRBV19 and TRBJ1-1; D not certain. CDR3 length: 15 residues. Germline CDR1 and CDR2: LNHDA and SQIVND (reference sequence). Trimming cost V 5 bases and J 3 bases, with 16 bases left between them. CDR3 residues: CASSFRPGRDTEAFF. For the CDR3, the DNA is TGTGCCAGTAGTTTTCGACCAGGTCGAGACACTGAAGCTTTCTTT.

CDR3 amino acids: CASSPLAQGGNEQFF. DNA of the CDR3: TGTGCCAGCTCACCACTGGCCCAGGGGGGCAATGAGCAGTTCTTC. The chain links TRBV18 to TRBJ2-1; perhaps TRBD1 as D (7 bases). The length of the CDR3 is 15 residues. Per germline, CDR1 KGHSH and CDR2 LQKENI. V was cut by 1 base and J by 6 bases, with 13 bases left in between.

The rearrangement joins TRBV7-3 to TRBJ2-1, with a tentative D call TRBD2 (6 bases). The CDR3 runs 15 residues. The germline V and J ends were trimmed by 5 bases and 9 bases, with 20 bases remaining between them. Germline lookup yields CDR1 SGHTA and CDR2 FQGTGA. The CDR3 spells CASSPFTEAGSEQFF. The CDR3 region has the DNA TGTGCCAGCAGCCCGTTTACGGAGGCGGGAAGTGAGCAGTTCTTC.

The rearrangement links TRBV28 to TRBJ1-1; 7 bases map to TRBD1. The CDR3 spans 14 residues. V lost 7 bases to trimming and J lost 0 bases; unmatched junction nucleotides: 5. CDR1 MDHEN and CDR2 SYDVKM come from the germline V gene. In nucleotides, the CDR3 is TGTGCCAGCACCTTGGGACAGATGAACACTGAAGCTTTCTTT. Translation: CASTLGQMNTEAFF.

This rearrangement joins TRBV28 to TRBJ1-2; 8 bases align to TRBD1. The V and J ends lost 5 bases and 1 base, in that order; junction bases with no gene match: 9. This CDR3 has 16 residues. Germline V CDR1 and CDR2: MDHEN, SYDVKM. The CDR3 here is CASSPAGGVYNYGYTF. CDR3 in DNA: TGTGCCAGCAGTCCGGCAGGGGGCGTCTATAACTATGGCTACACCTTC.

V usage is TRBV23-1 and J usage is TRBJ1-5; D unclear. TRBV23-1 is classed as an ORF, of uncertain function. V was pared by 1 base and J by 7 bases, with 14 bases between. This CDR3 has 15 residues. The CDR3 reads CASSQYFLAGQPQHF. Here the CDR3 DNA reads TGCGCCAGCAGTCAATACTTCTTAGCGGGCCAGCCCCAGCATTTT.

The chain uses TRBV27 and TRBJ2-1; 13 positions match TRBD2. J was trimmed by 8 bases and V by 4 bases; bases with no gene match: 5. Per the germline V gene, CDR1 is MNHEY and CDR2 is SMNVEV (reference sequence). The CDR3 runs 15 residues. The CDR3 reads CASSSTSGREYEQFF. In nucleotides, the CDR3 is TGTGCCAGCAGTTCTACTAGCGGGAGGGAATATGAGCAGTTCTTC.

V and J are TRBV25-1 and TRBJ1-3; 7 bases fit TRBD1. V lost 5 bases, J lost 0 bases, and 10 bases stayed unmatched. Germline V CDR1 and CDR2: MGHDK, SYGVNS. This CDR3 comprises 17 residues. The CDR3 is CASSSDGGGSSGNTIYF. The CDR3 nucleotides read TGTGCCAGCAGTTCCGATGGAGGGGGCTCCTCTGGAAACACCATATATTTT.

CDR3 nucleotide sequence: TGTGCCAGTAGTATACCCGGGACAGGGGGCTTGGGGAACACTGAAGCTTTCTTT. As protein: CASSIPGTGGLGNTEAFF. The chain recombines TRBV19 with TRBJ1-1, with 12 bases lining up with TRBD1. The CDR3 covers 18 residues. The V gene's germline CDR1 is LNHDA and CDR2 SQIVND (reference sequence). V was clipped by 2 bases and J by 1 base; unmatched bases: 8. The variable domain in full, completed from reference TRBV19 and TRBJ1-1, reads DGGITQSPKYLFRKEGQNVTLSCEQNLNHDAMYWYRQDPGQGLRLIYYSQIVNDFQKGDIAEGYSVSREKKESFPLTVTSAQKNPTAFYLCASSIPGTGGLGNTEAFFGQGTRLTVV.

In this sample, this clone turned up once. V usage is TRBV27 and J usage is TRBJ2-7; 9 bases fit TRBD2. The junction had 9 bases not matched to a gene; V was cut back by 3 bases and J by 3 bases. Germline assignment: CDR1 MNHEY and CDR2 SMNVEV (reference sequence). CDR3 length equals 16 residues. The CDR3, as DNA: TGTGCCAGCAGTTTTCTTGGGACTAGCAGACACTACGAGCAGTACTTC. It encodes CASSFLGTSRHYEQYF.

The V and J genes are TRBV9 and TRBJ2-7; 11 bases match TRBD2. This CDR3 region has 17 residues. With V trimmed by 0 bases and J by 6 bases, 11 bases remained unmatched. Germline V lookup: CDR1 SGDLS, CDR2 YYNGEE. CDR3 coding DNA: TGTGCCAGCAGCGTAGGGGCGATAGCGGGAGGGTGGGGCGAGCAGTACTTC. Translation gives CASSVGAIAGGWGEQYF.

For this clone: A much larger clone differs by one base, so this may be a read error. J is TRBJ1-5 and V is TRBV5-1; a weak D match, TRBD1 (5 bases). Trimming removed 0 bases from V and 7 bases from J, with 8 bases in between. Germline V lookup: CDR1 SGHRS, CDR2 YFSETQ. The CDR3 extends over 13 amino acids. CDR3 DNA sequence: TGCGCCAGCAGCTTGGAGGGGAAACAGCCCCAGCATTTT. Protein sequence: CASSLEGKQPQHF.

CDR3 sequence reads: CASSSDSYEQFF. DNA of the CDR3: TGTGCCAGCAGTTCTGACAGCTATGAGCAGTTCTTC. The chain recombines TRBV2 with TRBJ2-1; perhaps TRBD1 as D (5 bases). Looked up from germline, CDR1 is SNHLY and CDR2 is FYNNEI. CDR3 length: 12 amino acids. The V end was cut by 5 bases, the J end by 8 bases, with 10 bases between. The full variable domain, in which reference TRBV2 and TRBJ2-1 provide the parts outside the CDR3, is EPEVTQTPSHQVTQMGQEVILRCVPISNHLYFYWYRQILGQKVEFLVSFYNNEISEKSEIFDDQFSVERPDGSNFTLKIRSTKLEDSAMYFCASSSDSYEQFFGPGTRLTVL.

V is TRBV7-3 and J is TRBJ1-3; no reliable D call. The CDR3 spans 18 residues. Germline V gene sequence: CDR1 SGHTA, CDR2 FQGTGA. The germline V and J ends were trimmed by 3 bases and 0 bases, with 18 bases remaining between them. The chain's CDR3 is CASSFHIGRRDSGNTIYF. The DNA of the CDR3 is TGTGCCAGCAGCTTCCATATCGGCCGGAGGGACTCTGGAAACACCATATATTTT. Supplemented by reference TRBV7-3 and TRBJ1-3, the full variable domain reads GAGVSQTPSNKVTEKGKYVELRCDPISGHTALYWYRQSLGQGPEFLIYFQGTGAADDSGLPNDRFFAVRPEGSVSTLKIQRTERGDSAVYLCASSFHIGRRDSGNTIYFGEGSWLTVV.

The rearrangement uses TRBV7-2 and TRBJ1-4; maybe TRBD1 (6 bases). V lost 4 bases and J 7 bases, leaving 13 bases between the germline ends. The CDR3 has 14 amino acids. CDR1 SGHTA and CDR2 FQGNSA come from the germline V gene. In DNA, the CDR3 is TGTGCCAGCAGCTCGCAGGGGTTGGGTGAAAAACTGTTTTTT. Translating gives CASSSQGLGEKLFF.

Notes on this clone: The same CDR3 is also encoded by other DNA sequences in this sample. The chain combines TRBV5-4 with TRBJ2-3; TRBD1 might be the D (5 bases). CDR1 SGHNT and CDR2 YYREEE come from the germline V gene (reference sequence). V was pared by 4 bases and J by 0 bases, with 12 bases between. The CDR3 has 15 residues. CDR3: CASSLGQGSTDTQYF. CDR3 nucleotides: TGTGCCAGCAGCCTAGGCCAGGGCAGCACAGATACGCAGTATTTT.

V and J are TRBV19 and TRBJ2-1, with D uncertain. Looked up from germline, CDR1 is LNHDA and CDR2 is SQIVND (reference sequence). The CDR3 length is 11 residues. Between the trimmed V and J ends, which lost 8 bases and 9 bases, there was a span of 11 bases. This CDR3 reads CASSIAGEQFF. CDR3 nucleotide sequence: TGTGCCAGTTCCATAGCCGGTGAGCAGTTCTTC.

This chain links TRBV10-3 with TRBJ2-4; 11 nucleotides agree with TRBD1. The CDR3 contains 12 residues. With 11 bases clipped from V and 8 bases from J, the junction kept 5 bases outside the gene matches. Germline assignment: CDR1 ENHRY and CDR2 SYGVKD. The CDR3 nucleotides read TGTGCCGTAGGGACAGGGGGTGACATTCAGTACTTC. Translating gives CAVGTGGDIQYF.

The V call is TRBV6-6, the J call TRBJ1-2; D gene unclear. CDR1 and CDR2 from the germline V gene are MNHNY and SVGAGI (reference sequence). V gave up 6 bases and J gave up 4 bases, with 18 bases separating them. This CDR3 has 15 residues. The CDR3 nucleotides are TGTGCCAGCAGCATCGGTCCAATCACGACCTATGGCTACACCTTC. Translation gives CASSIGPITTYGYTF.

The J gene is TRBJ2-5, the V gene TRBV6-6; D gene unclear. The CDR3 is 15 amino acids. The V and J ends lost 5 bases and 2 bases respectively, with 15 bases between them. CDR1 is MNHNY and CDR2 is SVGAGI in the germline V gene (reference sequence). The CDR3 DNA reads TGTGCCAGCAGTCGGGCAGATCCGAAACAAGAGACCCAGTACTTC. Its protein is CASSRADPKQETQYF.